This TCR beta chain was found in a study of cytomegalovirus exposure and HLA in healthy donors. The study, taken as a whole, reports: The study assumed roughly uniform donor sequencing depth for presence/absence analyses. Sequences of the TCR beta chain were said to predict the HLA-A and HLA-B alleles of most subjects accurately. Many donors shared some public TCRs, even though most TCR sequences were rare.

In regard to this clone: Its antigen is not known.

In nominal health when sampled, donors likely had unrecorded immune exposures nonetheless. PCR was performed using 60 Vbeta and 13 Jbeta primers. TCRdb's copy holds only in-frame clones and misses some; the assay was immunoSEQ multiplex PCR. The sample has more than 100,000 clones; 76% are singletons. CDR1 is MDHEN, CDR2 SYDVKM, per germline. This CDR3 spans 18 amino acids. V dropped 3 bases and J dropped 7; count of bases not matched to a gene: 14. The rearrangement uses TRBV28 and TRBJ1-6; 8 positions match TRBD1. Material for sequencing was PBMCs. The receptor was derived from a female donor in good health and CMV-seropositive. The CDR3 here is CASSFFGGAGGLNSPLHF. The CDR3 coding sequence is TGTGCCAGCAGTTTTTTTGGAGGGGCAGGGGGCTTGAATTCACCCCTCCACTTT.